This T cell receptor (beta chain) is from a study of OX40 agonist ivuxolimab in advanced cancers. With respect to the entire study: Ivuxolimab was a fully human IgG2 agonistic monoclonal antibody targeting the costimulatory receptor OX40 (CD134). Among the roughly 50 dose-escalation patients, some 19 had hepatocellular carcinoma, 15 or so melanoma, 9 renal cell carcinoma and 9 head and neck cancer. A male proportion of around 80% and a mean age of approximately 62 years, ranging from about 20 to 85, were recorded for the dose-escalation cohort. The paper describes the monotherapy dose-escalation part (N ≈ 52 patients) of the phase I trial of ivuxolimab. The point of sequencing TCRbeta in the periphery was to test whether ivuxolimab changed TCR sequence diversity and drove clonal T-cell expansion. Patients were allowed to have had prior anti-PD-1, anti-PD-L1 or anti-CTLA-4 therapy, and around two fifths of the dose-escalation patients had been treated with checkpoint inhibitors. Intravenous ivuxolimab was administered to patients every 2 weeks at six dose levels: 0.01, 0.1, 0.3, 1.5, 3 and 10 mg/kg. Partial responses occurred in three dose-escalation patients, of whom one had hepatocellular carcinoma and two had cutaneous melanoma.

Reading the germline V gene gives CDR1 SNHLY and CDR2 FYNNEI. Counted from cysteine to phenylalanine, this CDR3 has 13 amino acids. Only the CDR3 part of the read is kept: 39 bases, read in frame from the first base. Trimming removed 6 bases from V and 7 bases from J, leaving 12 bases between the germline ends. In regard to this clone: Its antigen is not yet known. Base qualities are not at hand, and no much larger clone is one base apart.

The trial excluded patients who had a history of autoimmune disease or who were on systemic immunosuppression. Peripheral blood for TCR sequencing was collected from all dose cohorts at baseline, on cycle 4 day 1, and on cycle 7 day 1. The samples were drawn from a first-in-human, open-label, multicenter phase I dose-escalation trial of ivuxolimab. Adults with locally advanced or metastatic head and neck squamous cell, hepatocellular, melanoma or renal cell carcinoma were enrolled in the trial. CD4+ and CD8+ T cells were sorted separately from peripheral blood before TCR sequencing. Genomic DNA was extracted from sorted cells for sequencing of the TCRbeta CDR3 region. The immunoSEQ Assay was used to sequence the TCRbeta CDR3 regions. Imported from immuneACCESS, the table was reduced by TCRdb to in-frame sequences with V and J called. These copies leave out some clones; in studies compared against another copy, an unresolved V gene accounts for under half, and the cause of the remainder is not known. The sample records 50,000 to 65,000 clones, roughly 87% of which are singletons. The biggest ten clones account for roughly 0.79% of the sample.

The study at large found these results: Low levels of normalized T-cell clonal expansion were also seen in some patients who did not respond. In the 0.1-3.0 mg/kg groups, partial responders had among the lowest normalized peripheral clonal expansion, particularly in CD8+ T cells. Which antigens the clonally expanded peripheral T cells were specific for was not determined. At doses from 0.1 to 3.0 mg/kg, clonal expansion was seen in both CD4+ and CD8+ blood T cells between baseline and week 6. After ivuxolimab, expanded clones were on average more numerous among CD8+ T cells than among CD4+ T cells.

The TCR comes from an adult with an advanced solid tumor such as melanoma, head and neck, liver or kidney cancer. The sample consisted of CD4+ or CD8+ T cells sorted from blood, taken in a trial of the OX40 agonist ivuxolimab. Recombination joined TRBV2 with TRBJ1-4, and the D gene may be TRBD1, 6 bases matching. The bases read TGTGCCAGCAGGAGGGGGTGGGGTGAAAAACTGTTTTTT. The resulting protein is CASRRGWGEKLFF. With the rest looked up from the reference TRBV2 and TRBJ1-4 genes rather than sequenced, the full variable domain is EPEVTQTPSHQVTQMGQEVILRCVPISNHLYFYWYRQILGQKVEFLVSFYNNEISEKSEIFDDQFSVERPDGSNFTLKIRSTKLEDSAMYFCASRRGWGEKLFFGSGTQLSVL.